One sample yielded the 12 T cell receptor beta chains listed below, sequenced in a study of cytomegalovirus exposure and HLA in healthy donors. Amplification used 60 Vbeta primers and 13 Jbeta primers. TCRdb's copy holds only in-frame clones and misses some; the assay was immunoSEQ multiplex PCR. The table records under 250,000 clones, 70% to 90% of them present only once. Source material: PBMCs. Every receptor here comes from a human donor in good health.

The chain carries TRBV25-1 and TRBJ2-1; TRBD2 matches 9 bases. The CDR3 is made up of 17 amino acids. Germline CDR1 and CDR2: MGHDK and SYGVNS. The trim removed 1 base at V and 7 bases at J, leaving 11 bases unmatched. The CDR3 sequence: CASSELGGGTSSNEQFF. Written as DNA, the CDR3 is TGTGCCAGCAGTGAATTGGGGGGCGGGACTAGCTCGAATGAGCAGTTCTTC.

Worth noting for this clone: Since no conserved phenylalanine or tryptophan closes the CDR3, a read error is the likely cause. The chain uses TRBV2 and TRBJ1-5; D is uncertain. Per the germline V gene, CDR1 is SNHLY and CDR2 is FYNNEI. Trimming took off 2 bases at V and 0 bases at J, with 8 bases between the two ends. CDR3 length equals 15 residues. The CDR3 DNA follows: TGTGCCAGCAGTGAACGGGGATATAGCAATCAGCCCCAGCATCTT. This sequence encodes CASSERGYSNQPQHL.

A few counts support this clone. The rearrangement links TRBV5-1 to TRBJ2-7; 7 bases line up with TRBD2. V shed 5 bases, J shed 1 base, and the junction held 9 bases outside the gene matches. The CDR3 is made up of 15 amino acids. Germline CDR1 is SGHRS and CDR2 is YFSETQ. The CDR3 here is CASSSGLESSYEQYF. For the CDR3, the DNA is TGCGCCAGCAGTTCCGGACTAGAAAGTTCCTACGAGCAGTACTTC.

The chain employs TRBV5-1 and TRBJ2-7, with 12 bases lining up with TRBD2. Germline loops: CDR1 SGHRS, CDR2 YFSETQ. This CDR3 spans 15 amino acids. V dropped 5 bases and J dropped 6; count of bases not matched to a gene: 9. The CDR3 DNA reads TGCGCCAGCAGGGGGAGGACTAGCGGGGTCTCCGAGCAGTACTTC. Protein: CASRGRTSGVSEQYF.

The genes are TRBV5-1 and TRBJ2-7, with 9 positions matching TRBD2. This CDR3 has 15 residues. Unmatched junction bases numbered 6, after V lost 0 bases and J lost 5 bases. The germline V gene has CDR1 SGHRS and CDR2 YFSETQ. CDR3 residues: CASSLDGGRADEQYF. CDR3 in DNA: TGCGCCAGCAGCTTGGATGGCGGGAGGGCCGACGAGCAGTACTTC. The full variable domain, completed using reference TRBV5-1 and TRBJ2-7, is KAGVTQTPRYLIKTRGQQVTLSCSPISGHRSVSWYQQTPGQGLQFLFEYFSETQRNKGNFPGRFSGRQFSNSRSEMNVSTLELGDSALYLCASSLDGGRADEQYFGPGTRLTVT.

The chain combines TRBV20-1 with TRBJ2-7; perhaps TRBD1 as D (5 bases). This CDR3 has 11 residues. V lost 5 bases, J lost 6 bases, and 11 bases lay in between. Germline CDR1 DFQATT, CDR2 SNEGSKA (reference sequence). The CDR3 region has the DNA TGCAGTGCTCTCAGGGTGGGCGAGCAGTACTTC. Its translation is CSALRVGEQYF.

This clone turned up a few times. J is TRBJ2-3 and V is TRBV7-9; 7 bases agree with TRBD1. This CDR3 has 15 residues. The germline V gene has CDR1 SEHNR and CDR2 FQNEAQ (reference sequence). With V trimmed by 4 bases and J by 1 base, 5 bases remained unmatched. In DNA form, the CDR3 reads TGTGCCAGCAGCTCGGGACAGCTAGGCACAGATACGCAGTATTTT. The encoded protein is CASSSGQLGTDTQYF.

The genes are TRBV10-1 and TRBJ2-1; TRBD2 aligns across 12 bases. Germline CDR1 and CDR2: WNHNN and SYGVQD (reference sequence). The CDR3 has 15 amino acids. J was trimmed by 5 bases and V by 2 bases; bases with no gene match: 1. CDR3: CASSELAGGDNEQFF. CDR3 in DNA: TGCGCCAGCAGTGAGCTAGCGGGAGGGGACAATGAGCAGTTCTTC.

This clone was found a few times. CDR3 loop: CASSQAASQYF. The CDR3 DNA follows: TGTGCCAGCAGCCAGGCGGCTAGCCAGTACTTC. This rearrangement joins TRBV6-1 to TRBJ2-4; tentatively, D is TRBD2 (5 bases). Germline-derived CDR1 and CDR2 are MNHNS and SASEGT. This CDR3 has 11 residues. V was trimmed by 6 bases and J by 13 bases, leaving 13 bases between them.

The chain employs TRBV4-3 and TRBJ2-1; D is possibly TRBD1 (5 bases). V lost 0 bases and J lost 4, with 19 bases in between. The germline V gene has CDR1 LGHNA and CDR2 YSLEER. This CDR3 spans 18 amino acids. CDR3 sequence: CASSQDIERTRAYNEQFF. The CDR3 DNA follows: TGCGCCAGCAGCCAAGATATTGAGCGAACCAGGGCTTACAATGAGCAGTTCTTC.

The rearrangement links TRBV7-8 to TRBJ2-7, with TRBD1 matching 8 bases. With 4 bases clipped from V and 5 bases from J, the junction kept 7 bases outside the gene matches. Germline V gene lookup returns CDR1 SGHVS and CDR2 FQNEAQ. There are 14 residues in the CDR3. Here the CDR3 reads CASSSDRAVHEQYF. Written as DNA, the CDR3 is TGTGCCAGCAGCTCGGACAGGGCGGTCCACGAGCAGTACTTC.

J is TRBJ1-5 and V is TRBV19; no firm D call. The CDR3 spans 13 residues. Germline CDR1 LNHDA, CDR2 SQIVND (reference sequence). V was clipped by 4 bases and J by 7 bases, with 11 bases between them. The CDR3 loop is CASSTGRGQPQHF. CDR3 DNA: TGTGCCAGTAGTACCGGACGGGGACAGCCCCAGCATTTT.